The 21 T cell receptor beta chains in this list originate from one sample, sequenced in a study of T cell responses to AZD1222 COVID-19 vaccine. Method: immunoSEQ multiplex PCR; TCRdb's copy keeps in-frame clones and lacks some. The table records 120,000 to 150,000 clones, about 91% of them present only once. Sequences were derived from peripheral blood, sampled on day 0 of AZD1222 vaccination. These receptors were taken from an adult in good health.

J is TRBJ2-7 and V is TRBV28; D not certain. V lost 4 bases, J lost 12 bases, and 13 bases lay in between. This CDR3 is built from 11 residues. Germline CDR1 reads MDHEN; CDR2 reads SYDVKM. CDR3 region: CASSSPTRRYF. Here the CDR3 DNA reads TGTGCCAGCAGTTCCCCGACCCGACGGTACTTC.

The rearrangement links TRBV18 to TRBJ2-7; a weak D match, TRBD2 (5 bases). The CDR3 runs 15 residues. The germline CDR1 and CDR2 sequences are KGHSH and LQKENI. V lost 3 bases, J lost 2 bases, and 14 bases lay in between. The DNA for the CDR3 is TGTGCCAGCTCACCGAGGAAAGGGAGCACCTACGAGCAGTACTTC. This encodes CASSPRKGSTYEQYF.

V is TRBV7-9 and J is TRBJ1-1; the match to TRBD1 covers 8 bases. The CDR3 runs to 15 residues. V lost 2 bases and J lost 4; bases outside the gene matches: 6. CDR1 is SEHNR and CDR2 is FQNEAQ in the germline V gene (reference sequence). CDR3 nucleotide sequence: TGTGCCAGCAGCTTATTGAGCAGGGGGCCCACTGAAGCTTTCTTT. It yields the protein CASSLLSRGPTEAFF.

This clone was counted a single time. The chain is built from TRBV5-1 and TRBJ1-1; no definite D call. This CDR3 spans 16 amino acids. Trimming cost V 0 bases and J 8 bases, with 20 bases left between them. Germline CDR1 and CDR2: SGHRS and YFSETQ. The CDR3 is CASSLVVQRSPREAFF. The CDR3 DNA sequence: TGCGCCAGCAGCTTGGTGGTACAAAGAAGCCCCCGGGAAGCTTTCTTT.

This chain joins TRBV10-3 and TRBJ2-5; D is unclear. Deletions cut 0 bases from V and 5 bases from J, with 16 bases between. Per germline, CDR1 ENHRY and CDR2 SYGVKD. The CDR3 spans 16 residues. The CDR3 DNA reads as TGTGCCATCAGTGAGTCGACTGGAGTTTGGGGTGAGACCCAGTACTTC. It encodes CAISESTGVWGETQYF.

The chain employs TRBV20-1 and TRBJ2-1; D remains ambiguous. Germline assignment: CDR1 DFQATT and CDR2 SNEGSKA (reference sequence). V lost 3 bases, J lost 7 bases, and 7 bases lay in between. This CDR3 contains 11 residues. The CDR3 loop is CSASRDNEQFF. CDR3 sequence (DNA): TGCAGTGCTAGTAGGGATAATGAGCAGTTCTTC.

The genes are TRBV4-1 and TRBJ1-5, with D maybe TRBD1 (5 bases). Trimming left V 1 base short and J 7 bases short, with 14 bases between. The CDR3 contains 15 residues. The germline V gene encodes CDR1 MGHRA and CDR2 YSYEKL. The CDR3 coding sequence is TGCGCCAGCAGCCAAGCCGAACAGGTCGGACAGCCCCAGCATTTT. Encoded protein: CASSQAEQVGQPQHF.

The chain employs TRBV29-1 and TRBJ2-7; D may be TRBD2 (5 bases). This CDR3 region has 12 residues. The germline gives CDR1 SQVTM, CDR2 ANQGSEA. Trimming removed 7 bases from V and 1 base from J, with 11 bases in between. This CDR3 reads CSARRESYEQYF. The DNA for the CDR3 is TGCAGCGCCCGAAGGGAGTCCTACGAGCAGTACTTC.

The rearrangement uses TRBV7-8 and TRBJ2-7; TRBD2 matches 7 bases. CDR3 length: 19 residues. V shed 2 bases, J shed 6 bases, and the junction held 22 bases outside the gene matches. The germline gives CDR1 SGHVS, CDR2 FQNEAQ. The CDR3 DNA follows: TGTGCCAGCAGCTTATGGAAGGGAGGTAGCGGGCCTCGTCTATCCGAGCAGTACTTC. This sequence encodes CASSLWKGGSGPRLSEQYF.

The chain carries TRBV9 and TRBJ2-3; D possibly corresponds to TRBD1 (6 bases). The CDR3 is 16 amino acids. The ends were cut back, 0 bases at V and 2 bases at J, with 13 bases in the middle. Germline CDR1 SGDLS, CDR2 YYNGEE. The CDR3, as DNA: TGTGCCAGCAGCGTAGAGGCAGGGGTGGTCACAGATACGCAGTATTTT. This translates into CASSVEAGVVTDTQYF.

The CDR3 is CASSPRAKNTGELFF. As DNA, the CDR3 is TGTGCCAGCAGCCCTCGTGCTAAGAACACCGGGGAGCTGTTTTTT. The chain couples TRBV5-6 to TRBJ2-2; D not resolved. This CDR3 spans 15 amino acids. The V end was cut by 4 bases, the J end by 1 base, with 11 bases between. CDR1 and CDR2 from the germline V gene are SGHDT and YYEEEE.

The chain has TRBV15 and TRBJ1-5; no definite D call. V dropped 5 bases and J dropped 0 bases, with 17 bases sitting between them. Germline lookup yields CDR1 LNHNV and CDR2 YYDKDF (reference sequence). This CDR3 comprises 17 residues. The CDR3 coding sequence is TGTGCCACCAGCCTTTCCCTCCGATCGGATAGCAATCAGCCCCAGCATTTT. This codes for CATSLSLRSDSNQPQHF.

This chain connects TRBV28 to TRBJ2-5; D could derive from TRBD1 or TRBD2 (6 bases each). The CDR3 contains 14 residues. The germline gives CDR1 MDHEN, CDR2 SYDVKM. V was trimmed by 3 bases and J by 9 bases, leaving 17 bases between them. CDR3 nucleotides: TGTGCCAGCAGTTTGGGGGGCGGTGGTGTGTCCCAGTACTTC. Translated: CASSLGGGGVSQYF.

The rearrangement joins TRBV11-2 to TRBJ2-5; no clear D gene. Between the trimmed V and J ends, which lost 4 bases and 4 bases, there was a span of 19 bases. Germline CDR1 reads SGHAT; CDR2 reads FQNNGV. The CDR3 is made up of 16 amino acids. The chain's CDR3 is CASSSLSYGSGETQYF. In DNA form, the CDR3 reads TGTGCCAGCAGCTCCCTAAGCTACGGGTCGGGAGAGACCCAGTACTTC.

V gene TRBV5-1 combines with J gene TRBJ1-2; 9 bases line up with TRBD1. V shed 5 bases, J shed 4 bases, and the junction held 6 bases outside the gene matches. From germline, CDR1 is SGHRS and CDR2 YFSETQ. The CDR3 has 14 amino acids. The CDR3 nucleotides read TGCGCCAGCAGAGACGGGACAGGGATCTATGGCTACACCTTC. It translates to CASRDGTGIYGYTF.

The chain links TRBV9 to TRBJ1-1; D not certain. V lost 5 bases and J 2 bases, leaving 13 bases between the germline ends. CDR3 size: 14 residues. Looked up from germline, CDR1 is SGDLS and CDR2 is YYNGEE. CDR3: CASRGDGTNTEAFF. Here the CDR3 DNA reads TGTGCCAGCAGAGGAGACGGAACAAACACTGAAGCTTTCTTT.

Of note for this clone: Distinct nucleotide sequences in the sample also encode this CDR3. The rearrangement links TRBV11-2 to TRBJ2-2, with D unclear. CDR1 is SGHAT, CDR2 FQNNGV, per germline. The CDR3 runs 12 residues. Trimming shortened V by 5 bases and J by 3 bases, and 4 bases separated the two germline ends. The CDR3 coding sequence is TGTGCCAGCAGCCTTGACACCGGGGAGCTGTTTTTT. It specifies CASSLDTGELFF.

The chain uses TRBV4-2 and TRBJ2-7; D not resolved. The V gene lost 0 bases and the J gene lost 7 bases, with 13 bases spanning the gap. This CDR3 region has 14 residues. Germline V gene lookup returns CDR1 LGHNA and CDR2 YNFKEQ. The CDR3 sequence: CASSQDLPSREQYF. The DNA of the CDR3 is TGTGCCAGCAGCCAAGATCTTCCCTCGCGGGAGCAGTACTTC.

This clone was detected only once. The chain joins TRBV4-1 to TRBJ1-1; D is perhaps TRBD1 (6 bases). V was trimmed by 1 base and J by 5 bases, leaving 14 bases between them. The CDR3 is made up of 15 amino acids. Germline lookup yields CDR1 MGHRA and CDR2 YSYEKL. CDR3 in amino acids: CASSQGRGGGTEAFF. The CDR3 DNA is TGCGCCAGCAGCCAAGGTAGGGGGGGTGGAACTGAAGCTTTCTTT.

The rearrangement links TRBV9 to TRBJ2-1; 8 positions agree with TRBD2. This CDR3 is 18 amino acids long. V dropped 0 bases and J dropped 2; count of bases not matched to a gene: 10. Looked up from germline, CDR1 is SGDLS and CDR2 is YYNGEE. The CDR3: CASSVDPSGRTTYNEQFF. The CDR3 DNA sequence: TGTGCCAGCAGCGTAGATCCTAGCGGGCGCACCACCTACAATGAGCAGTTCTTC.

The chain combines TRBV27 with TRBJ1-2; D not certain. There are 12 residues in the CDR3. Trimming pared 6 bases from V and 6 bases from J, leaving 11 bases between. Germline V gene sequence: CDR1 MNHEY, CDR2 SMNVEV (reference sequence). The CDR3 DNA sequence: TGTGCCAGCAGACGAGGACGGGATGGCTACACCTTC. Protein sequence: CASRRGRDGYTF.